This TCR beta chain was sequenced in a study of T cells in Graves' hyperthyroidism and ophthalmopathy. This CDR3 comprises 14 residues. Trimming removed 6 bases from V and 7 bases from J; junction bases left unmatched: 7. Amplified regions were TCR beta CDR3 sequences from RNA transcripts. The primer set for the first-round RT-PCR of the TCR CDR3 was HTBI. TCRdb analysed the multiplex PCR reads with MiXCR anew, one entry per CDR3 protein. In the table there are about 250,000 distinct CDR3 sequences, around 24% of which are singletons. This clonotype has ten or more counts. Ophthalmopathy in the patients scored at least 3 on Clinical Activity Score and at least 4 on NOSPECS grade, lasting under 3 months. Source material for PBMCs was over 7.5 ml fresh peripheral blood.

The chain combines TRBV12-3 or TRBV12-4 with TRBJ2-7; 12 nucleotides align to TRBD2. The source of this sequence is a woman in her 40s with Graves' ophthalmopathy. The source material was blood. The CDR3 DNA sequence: TGTGCCAGCAGAACTAGCGGGAGGCGATCTGAGCAGTACTTC. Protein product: CASRTSGRRSEQYF.